This is a list of T cell receptor beta chains from one sample in a study of T cells in Graves' hyperthyroidism and ophthalmopathy. TCRdb redid the calling of the multiplex PCR reads with MiXCR, one entry per CDR3 protein. The top ten clones hold approximately 15% of a sample with fewer than 600,000 distinct CDR3 sequences, approximately 15% of them seen once. Input material: blood. The source of these receptors is a woman between 40 and 55 years old with Graves' hyperthyroidism. Each CDR3 is given with its conserved first and last residue. The D gene is left open where the match is weak. Only part of the rows carry a size: once, few, many, or a class if the clone is expanded.

j_call | d_call | v_call | clone_size | cdr3_nt | cdr3_aa
TRBJ2-7 | TRBD2 | TRBV6-1 | few | TGTGCCAGCAGTGGGCGGGGGTCAGTGAGGGGTCGCGAGCAGTACTTC | CASSGRGSVRGREQYF
TRBJ2-2 | . | TRBV29-1 | few | TGCAGCGTTGACTTGAACACCGGGGAGCTGTTTTTT | CSVDLNTGELFF
TRBJ2-7 | . | TRBV7-8 | many | TGTGCCAGCAGCTCCTTTGACCGACCCTACGAGCAGTACTTC | CASSSFDRPYEQYF
TRBJ1-1 | . | TRBV27 | many | TGTGCCAGCAGTTTGACAGCAGATAACACTGAAGCTTTCTTT | CASSLTADNTEAFF
TRBJ2-1 | . | TRBV7-9 | once | TGTGCCAGCAACCGAGGGGGAGATGAGCAGTTCTTC | CASNRGGDEQFF
TRBJ2-1 | . | TRBV12-3/TRBV12-4 | few | TGTGCCAGCACCCGACGGACGGGTGCAACCTACAATGAGCAGTTCTTC | CASTRRTGATYNEQFF
TRBJ2-3 | TRBD2 | TRBV28 | . | TGTGCCAGCAGGCCCGGGACTAGCGGGAGTACCACAGATACGCAGTATTTT | CASRPGTSGSTTDTQYF
TRBJ1-5 | TRBD1 | TRBV27 | many | TGTGCCAGCAGTCCAGGGGGGTCCAATCAGCCCCAGCATTTT | CASSPGGSNQPQHF
TRBJ1-3 | TRBD1 | TRBV28 | . | TGTGCCAGCAGCGCACAGGGGAGCTCTGAAAACACCATATATTTT | CASSAQGSSENTIYF
TRBJ1-1 | . | TRBV4-1 | . | TGCGCCAGCAGCCAGCCGGGACGGACGAACACTGAAGCTTTCTTT | CASSQPGRTNTEAFF
TRBJ2-7 | . | TRBV28 | many | TGTGCCAGCAGTTTAATCAGGGGCGGGGGAGATTACGAGCAGTACTTC | CASSLIRGGGDYEQYF
TRBJ2-1 | TRBD2 | TRBV3-1 | many | TGTGCCAGCAGCTCCGGACTAGCGGGAGTTGAGCAGTTCTTC | CASSSGLAGVEQFF
TRBJ2-7 | TRBD2 | TRBV20-1 | . | TGCAGTGCTAGAGTAGTAGCGGGAGGGCCTAGCGAGCAGTACTTC | CSARVVAGGPSEQYF
TRBJ1-2 | . | TRBV7-2 | many | TGTGCCAGCAGTCCTTACGACTATGGCTACACCTTC | CASSPYDYGYTF
TRBJ2-1 | TRBD2 | TRBV24-1 | few | TGTGCCACCAGTGATTTGGGAGGGACTAGCTACAATGAGCAGTTCTTC | CATSDLGGTSYNEQFF
TRBJ1-1 | . | TRBV5-1 | many | TGCGCCAGCAGCCTCCGGACGCAAGGGGAGAACACTGAAGCTTTCTTT | CASSLRTQGENTEAFF
TRBJ1-5 | . | TRBV2 | many | TGTGCCAGCAGCGTGGAGAGCAATCAGCCCCAGCATTTT | CASSVESNQPQHF
TRBJ1-1 | . | TRBV11-3 | many | TGTGCCAGCAAGAAGGGGCGAACACTGAAAGCTTTCTTT | CASKKGRTLKAFF
TRBJ2-3 | TRBD1 | TRBV7-9 | many | TGTGCCAGCAGTCTACAGGGGTCGGGCACAGATACGCAGTATTTT | CASSLQGSGTDTQYF
TRBJ1-5 | . | TRBV2 | many | TGTGCCAGCAGTGCCCCTCAGGGTCAGCCCCAGCATTTT | CASSAPQGQPQHF
TRBJ1-3 | TRBD1 | TRBV12-3/TRBV12-4 | . | TGCGCCAGCAGTCCGGGACAGGGTACTGGAAACACCATATATTTT | CASSPGQGTGNTIYF
TRBJ2-7 | . | TRBV5-1 | few | TGCGCCAGCAGCTTGATTACAGGGCCCTACGAGCAGTACTTC | CASSLITGPYEQYF
TRBJ2-5 | TRBD2 | TRBV20-1 | few | TGCAGTGCTAGAGATTCTAGCGGGAGGGAGGGAGAGACCCAGTACTTC | CSARDSSGREGETQYF
TRBJ2-6 | . | TRBV28 | many | TGTGCCACCCATTTATCTGGGGCCAACGTCCTGACTTTC | CATHLSGANVLTF
TRBJ2-5 | . | TRBV2 | many | TGTGCCAGCAGTGAAGCCTGGGAGACCCAGTACTTC | CASSEAWETQYF
TRBJ1-2 | . | TRBV12-3/TRBV12-4 | . | TGTGCCAGCAGTTCCGGGACTCTGAGCCATGGCTACACCTTC | CASSSGTLSHGYTF
TRBJ2-1 | . | TRBV20-1 | many | TGCAGTGCTAACCCTCCTAGCAGATATCTCCTAGACAATGAGCAGTTCTTC | CSANPPSRYLLDNEQFF
TRBJ1-4 | TRBD1 | TRBV3-1 | few | TGTGCCAGCAGCCAGGGAGGGGGCCAACTGTTTTTT | CASSQGGGQLFF
TRBJ2-1 | . | TRBV20-1 | few | TGCAGTGCAATATCCCCCGGAGGCCCCCCCTACAATGAGCAGTTCTTC | CSAISPGGPPYNEQFF
TRBJ2-4 | TRBD1 | TRBV28 | few | TGTGCCAGCAGTCCAGGGACAGAGCTACAACAAAGGTCCAAAAACATTCAGTACTTC | CASSPGTELQQRSKNIQYF
TRBJ2-3 | . | TRBV28 | . | TGTGCCAGCAGTTTACCTCCAGGGCACACAGATACGCAGTATTTT | CASSLPPGHTDTQYF
TRBJ1-6 | . | TRBV27 | . | TGTGCCAGCAGTTTGTCTAGTGTTCGCATCCTCCACTTT | CASSLSSVRILHF
TRBJ2-1 | . | TRBV6-2/TRBV6-3 | . | TGTGCCAGCAGTTACAGGGGGATCTCATTCAATGGGCAGTTCTTC | CASSYRGISFNGQFF
TRBJ2-1 | TRBD2 | TRBV7-2 | many | TGTGCCAGCAGCACCCGGACTAGCGGGAGGTATTCCGGTGAGCAGTTCTTC | CASSTRTSGRYSGEQFF
TRBJ2-7 | TRBD2 | TRBV20-1 | . | TGCAGTGCTAGAGATCCCGGACTAGCGGGACTCGAGCAGTACTTC | CSARDPGLAGLEQYF
TRBJ2-2 | . | TRBV27 | many | TGTGCCAGCAGTTTAAGTGCCGGCACAGCTTATACCGGGGAGCTGTTTTTT | CASSLSAGTAYTGELFF
TRBJ2-5 | TRBD1 | TRBV6-1 | many | TGTGCCACCACAGGGGGCTTGGAGACCCAGTACTTC | CATTGGLETQYF
TRBJ2-5 | . | TRBV18 | . | TGTGCCAGCTCACCTAACGCCGGGGAGACCCAGTACTTC | CASSPNAGETQYF
TRBJ2-1 | . | TRBV13 | . | TGTGCCAGCAGTCGCGGGACTGCGGGTTACAATGAGCAGTTCTTC | CASSRGTAGYNEQFF
TRBJ2-3 | . | TRBV28 | many | TGTGCCAGCAGTTTTTCCCTCATTGGTAGGGATACGCAGTATTTT | CASSFSLIGRDTQYF
TRBJ2-7 | . | TRBV11-2 | . | TGTGCCAGCAGCTTAGTGGCAGGAACCTACGAGCAGTACTTC | CASSLVAGTYEQYF
TRBJ2-7 | TRBD2 | TRBV10-3 | many | TGTGCCATCAGTGAGTCGGGAGGGACTAGCAGTTACGAGCAGTACTTC | CAISESGGTSSYEQYF
TRBJ1-1 | . | TRBV2 | many | TGTGCCAGCGTGGGCGGGGCCGAGATGAACACTGAAGCTTTCTTT | CASVGGAEMNTEAFF
TRBJ2-2 | TRBD1 | TRBV3-1 | many | TGTGCCAGCAGCCAAGGGGACAGGGGCAACACCGGGGAGCTGTTTTTT | CASSQGDRGNTGELFF
TRBJ2-1 | . | TRBV6-5 | . | TGTGCCAGCAGTTTAGGAACGCGGGACAGACAGTTCTTC | CASSLGTRDRQFF
TRBJ1-6 | TRBD1 | TRBV19 | . | TGTGCCAGTAGGGCCACAGGGGCCGGACGGGTGACCCTCCACTTT | CASRATGAGRVTLHF
TRBJ2-1 | . | TRBV6-1 | few | TGTGCCAGCAGTGAGAGCCGCCTCTCCTACAATGAGCAGTTCTTC | CASSESRLSYNEQFF
TRBJ1-1 | TRBD1 | TRBV11-1 | many | TGTGCCAGCAGCTCAAAGGACAGGGGATTTATGAACACTGAAGCTTTCTTT | CASSSKDRGFMNTEAFF
TRBJ2-7 | . | TRBV28 | many | TGTGCCAGCAGTTTCAGGGTCTCCTACGAGCAGTACTTC | CASSFRVSYEQYF
TRBJ2-1 | . | TRBV3-1 | many | TGTGCCAGCAGCCAAGATTTGGGCTCTGAGCAGTTCTTC | CASSQDLGSEQFF